These 5 T cell receptor beta chains originate from one sample sequenced in a study of blood T cell repertoires in COVID-19. TCRdb keeps only in-frame clones here, not all; method: immunoSEQ multiplex PCR. The repertoire holds approximately 180,000 clones, with around nine tenths as singletons. The sequencing input was peripheral blood. These receptors all stem from a man between 40 and 49 years old with active or convalescent COVID-19.

In its sample, this clone was seen a few times. CDR3: CSAYREGYTF. Here the CDR3 DNA reads TGCAGCGCTTACAGGGAGGGCTACACCTTC. The chain links TRBV29-1 to TRBJ1-2, with D perhaps matching TRBD1 (6 bases). V lost 7 bases and J lost 8, with 11 bases in between. CDR3 length equals 10 residues. The germline CDR1 and CDR2 sequences are SQVTM and ANQGSEA. Drawing the rest from reference TRBV29-1 and TRBJ1-2, the complete variable domain is SAVISQKPSRDICQRGTSLTIQCQVDSQVTMMFWYRQQPGQSLTLIATANQGSEATYESGFVIDKFPISRPNLTFSTLTVSNMSPEDSSIYLCSAYREGYTFGSGTRLTVV.

V usage is TRBV9 and J usage is TRBJ2-3; 7 nucleotides match TRBD1. Trimming removed 0 bases from V and 1 base from J; junction bases left unmatched: 2. Germline V lookup: CDR1 SGDLS, CDR2 YYNGEE. The CDR3 is 15 residues long. CDR3 sequence (DNA): TGTGCCAGCAGCGTAGGTCAGGGGGGCACAGATACGCAGTATTTT. Amino acid sequence: CASSVGQGGTDTQYF.

This chain links TRBV7-9 with TRBJ2-1, with 7 bases fitting TRBD2. Germline V lookup: CDR1 SEHNR, CDR2 FQNEAQ (reference sequence). The CDR3 has 15 amino acids. The V segment lost 6 bases and the J segment 4 bases; nucleotides outside the gene matches: 9. The CDR3 bases are TGTGCCAGCAGTCCGGGAGGACCAATATACAATGAGCAGTTCTTC. This translates into CASSPGGPIYNEQFF. Drawing the rest from reference TRBV7-9 and TRBJ2-1, the complete variable domain is DTGVSQNPRHKITKRGQNVTFRCDPISEHNRLYWYRQTLGQGPEFLTYFQNEAQLEKSRLLSDRFSAERPKGSFSTLEIQRTEQGDSAMYLCASSPGGPIYNEQFFGPGTRLTVL.

In this sample, this clone turned up a few times. The chain employs TRBV5-1 and TRBJ1-6; D not certain. Germline assignment: CDR1 SGHRS and CDR2 YFSETQ. V was shortened by 4 bases and J by 0 bases, with 8 bases between the two germline ends. The CDR3 length is 15 residues. The DNA of the CDR3 is TGCGCCAGCAGCCCCCCGGGCTCCTATAATTCACCCCTCCACTTT. Residues: CASSPPGSYNSPLHF.

Only a few counts were recorded for this clone. The chain uses TRBV6-2 or TRBV6-3 and TRBJ1-1; the D gene is possibly TRBD1 (5 bases). V lost 0 bases to trimming and J lost 1 base, with 12 bases between them. Germline CDR1 MNHEY, CDR2 SVGEGT. This CDR3 spans 16 amino acids. The CDR3 region is CASSYSGAVGNTEAFF. The CDR3 DNA is TGTGCCAGCAGTTACTCTGGGGCAGTAGGGAACACTGAAGCTTTCTTT.